This TCR beta chain was retrieved from a study of CD8 T cells in ankylosing spondylitis. Germline V gene lookup returns CDR1 DFQATT and CDR2 SNEGSKA (reference sequence). The CDR3 has 13 amino acids. The V and J ends lost 3 bases and 5 bases respectively, with 12 bases between them. TCRdb reanalysed the 5' RACE reads using MiXCR and keeps one entry per CDR3 protein. Of about 360,000 distinct CDR3 sequences listed, roughly 14% were seen once; the top ten hold about 1%. This chain connects TRBV20-1 to TRBJ2-3; tentatively, D is TRBD1 or TRBD2 (6 bases each). The TCR was taken from a male donor with ankylosing spondylitis or in good health (not recorded which). Sequenced input: blood, either unsorted or a sorted T cell fraction (not recorded which). In DNA form, the CDR3 reads TGCAGTGCTAGGGGGGGCCGTTTAGATACGCAGTATTTT. Translation: CSARGGRLDTQYF.